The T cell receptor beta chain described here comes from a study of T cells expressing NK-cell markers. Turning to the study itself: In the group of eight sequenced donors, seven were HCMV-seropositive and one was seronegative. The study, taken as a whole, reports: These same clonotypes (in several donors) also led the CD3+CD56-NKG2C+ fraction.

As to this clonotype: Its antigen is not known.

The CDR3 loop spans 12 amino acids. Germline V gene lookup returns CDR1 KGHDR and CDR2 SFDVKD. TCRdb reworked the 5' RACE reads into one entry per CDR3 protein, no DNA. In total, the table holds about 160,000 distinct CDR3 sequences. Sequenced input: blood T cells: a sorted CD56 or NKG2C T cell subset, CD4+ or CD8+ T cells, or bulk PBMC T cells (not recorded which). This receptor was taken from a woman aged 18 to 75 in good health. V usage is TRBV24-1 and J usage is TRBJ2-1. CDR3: CATSVSYNEQFF.